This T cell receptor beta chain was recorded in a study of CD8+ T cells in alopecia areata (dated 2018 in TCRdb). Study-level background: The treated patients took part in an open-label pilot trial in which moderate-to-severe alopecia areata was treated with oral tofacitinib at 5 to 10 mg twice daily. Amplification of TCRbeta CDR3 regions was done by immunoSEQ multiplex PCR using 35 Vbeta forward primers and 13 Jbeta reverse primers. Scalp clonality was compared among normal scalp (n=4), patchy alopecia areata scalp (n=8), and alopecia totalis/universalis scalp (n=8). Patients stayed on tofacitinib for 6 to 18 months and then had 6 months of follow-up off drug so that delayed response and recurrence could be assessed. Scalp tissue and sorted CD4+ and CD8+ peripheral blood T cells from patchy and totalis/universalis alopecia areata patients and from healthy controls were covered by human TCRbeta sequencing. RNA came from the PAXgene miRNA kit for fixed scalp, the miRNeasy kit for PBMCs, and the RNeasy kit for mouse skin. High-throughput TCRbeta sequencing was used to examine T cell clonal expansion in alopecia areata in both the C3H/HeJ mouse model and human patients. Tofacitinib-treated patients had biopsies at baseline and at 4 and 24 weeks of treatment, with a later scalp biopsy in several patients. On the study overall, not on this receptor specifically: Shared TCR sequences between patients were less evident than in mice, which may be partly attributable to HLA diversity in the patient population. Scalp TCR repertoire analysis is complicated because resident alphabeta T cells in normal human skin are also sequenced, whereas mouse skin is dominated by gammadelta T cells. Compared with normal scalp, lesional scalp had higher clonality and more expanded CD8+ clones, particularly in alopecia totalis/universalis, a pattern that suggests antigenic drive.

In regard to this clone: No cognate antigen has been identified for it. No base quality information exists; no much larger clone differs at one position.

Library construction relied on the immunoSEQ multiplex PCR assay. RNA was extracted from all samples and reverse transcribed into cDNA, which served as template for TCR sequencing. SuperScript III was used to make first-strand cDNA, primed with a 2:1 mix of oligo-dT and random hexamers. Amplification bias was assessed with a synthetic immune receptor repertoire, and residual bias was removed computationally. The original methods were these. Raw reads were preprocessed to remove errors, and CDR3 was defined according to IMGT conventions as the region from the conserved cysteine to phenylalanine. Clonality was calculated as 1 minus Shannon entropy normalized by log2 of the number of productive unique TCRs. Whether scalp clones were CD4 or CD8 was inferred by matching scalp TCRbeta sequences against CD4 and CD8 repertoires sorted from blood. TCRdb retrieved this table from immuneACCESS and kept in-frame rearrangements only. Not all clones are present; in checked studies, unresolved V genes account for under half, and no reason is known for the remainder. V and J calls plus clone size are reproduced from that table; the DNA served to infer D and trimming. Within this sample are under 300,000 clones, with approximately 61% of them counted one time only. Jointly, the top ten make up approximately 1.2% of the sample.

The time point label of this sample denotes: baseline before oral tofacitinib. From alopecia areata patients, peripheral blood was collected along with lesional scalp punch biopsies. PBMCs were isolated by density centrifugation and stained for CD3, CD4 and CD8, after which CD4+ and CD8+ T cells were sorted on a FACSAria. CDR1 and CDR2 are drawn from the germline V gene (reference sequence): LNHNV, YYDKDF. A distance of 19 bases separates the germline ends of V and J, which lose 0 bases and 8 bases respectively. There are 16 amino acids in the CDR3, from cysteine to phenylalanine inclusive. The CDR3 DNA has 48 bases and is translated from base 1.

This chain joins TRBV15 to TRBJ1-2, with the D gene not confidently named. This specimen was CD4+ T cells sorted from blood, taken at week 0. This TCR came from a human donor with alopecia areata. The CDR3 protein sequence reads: CATSRDGGSRLGGYTF. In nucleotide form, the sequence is TGTGCCACCAGCAGAGATGGTGGGAGCAGACTAGGGGGCTACACCTTC.